This T cell receptor (beta chain) was observed in a study of T cells in Graves' hyperthyroidism and ophthalmopathy. Study-wide results and limits: Ophthalmopathy was model-predicted a median about 6 months pre-onset. The authors' 13 V-J model separated ophthalmopathy from stable hyperthyroidism.

Hyperthyroidism had been newly diagnosed in patients aged 18 to 65, and its duration was under 2 months. RNA transcripts were the template for amplifying TCR beta CDR3 regions. Using the HTBI primer set, a first-round RT-PCR was run on the TCR CDR3. MiXCR was run by TCRdb on the multiplex PCR reads, yielding one entry per CDR3 protein. Among fewer than 750,000 distinct CDR3 sequences listed, roughly 46% were seen once. As regards this clonotype: Its antigen is unknown.

Germline lookup yields CDR1 SQVTM and CDR2 ANQGSEA. Trimming removed 7 bases from V and 3 bases from J; junction bases left unmatched: 7. The CDR3 runs 13 residues. This receptor was taken from a woman aged 18-29 years with Graves' hyperthyroidism. The rearrangement uses TRBV29-1 and TRBJ2-7, with TRBD1 matching 9 bases. Source material: peripheral blood or thyroid tissue (not recorded which). This CDR3 is CSARQGGDYEQYF. CDR3 DNA sequence: TGCAGCGCTAGACAGGGGGGGGACTACGAGCAGTACTTC.